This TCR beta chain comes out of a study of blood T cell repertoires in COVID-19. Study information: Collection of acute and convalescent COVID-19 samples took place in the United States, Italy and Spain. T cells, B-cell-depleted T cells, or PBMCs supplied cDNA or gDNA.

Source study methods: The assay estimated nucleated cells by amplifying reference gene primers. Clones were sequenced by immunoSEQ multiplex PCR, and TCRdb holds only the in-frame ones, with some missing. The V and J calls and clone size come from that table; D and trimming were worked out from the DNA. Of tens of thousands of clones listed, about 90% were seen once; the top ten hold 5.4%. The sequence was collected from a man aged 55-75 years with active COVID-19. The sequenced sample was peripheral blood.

CDR3: CASSSLGQLYGYTF. For the CDR3, the DNA is TGTGCCAGCAGTTCTCTCGGACAGCTCTATGGCTACACCTTC. J is TRBJ1-2 and V is TRBV6-5; TRBD1 might be the D (6 bases). The CDR3 totals 14 residues. Germline values: CDR1 MNHEY, CDR2 SVGAGI. V was trimmed by 4 bases and J by 4 bases, leaving 13 bases between them.